The 2 T cell receptor beta chains presented below share a single source sample, sequenced in a study of blood T cells in healthy people across ages. The second PCR ran roughly 7 to 12 cycles with a sample-barcoded 5' primer and J-beta primers. TCRdb reprocessed the 5' RACE reads with MiXCR, giving one entry per CDR3 protein. The data hold fewer than 700,000 distinct CDR3 sequences, with around half observed a single time. Specimen: blood. The receptors originated from a man older than 75 in good health.

The V and J genes are TRBV7-2 and TRBJ2-7; 7 bases align to TRBD1. The CDR3 has 18 amino acids. V gave up 3 bases and J gave up 0 bases; unmatched junction bases: 14. Germline V lookup: CDR1 SGHTA, CDR2 FQGNSA. CDR3 nucleotides: TGTGCCAGCAGCTTGGGGACCGTGGGACAGCTTCTCTCCTACGAGCAGTACTTC. Residues: CASSLGTVGQLLSYEQYF.

The rearrangement joins TRBV11-2 to TRBJ2-5, with 9 nucleotides matching TRBD1. The J segment lost 5 bases and the V segment lost 6 bases, leaving 7 bases of the junction unmatched. The CDR3 length is 14 residues. CDR1 is SGHAT, CDR2 FQNNGV, per germline. CDR3 protein: CASSMTGGVETQYF. The CDR3 bases are TGTGCCAGCAGTATGACAGGGGGTGTGGAGACCCAGTACTTC.